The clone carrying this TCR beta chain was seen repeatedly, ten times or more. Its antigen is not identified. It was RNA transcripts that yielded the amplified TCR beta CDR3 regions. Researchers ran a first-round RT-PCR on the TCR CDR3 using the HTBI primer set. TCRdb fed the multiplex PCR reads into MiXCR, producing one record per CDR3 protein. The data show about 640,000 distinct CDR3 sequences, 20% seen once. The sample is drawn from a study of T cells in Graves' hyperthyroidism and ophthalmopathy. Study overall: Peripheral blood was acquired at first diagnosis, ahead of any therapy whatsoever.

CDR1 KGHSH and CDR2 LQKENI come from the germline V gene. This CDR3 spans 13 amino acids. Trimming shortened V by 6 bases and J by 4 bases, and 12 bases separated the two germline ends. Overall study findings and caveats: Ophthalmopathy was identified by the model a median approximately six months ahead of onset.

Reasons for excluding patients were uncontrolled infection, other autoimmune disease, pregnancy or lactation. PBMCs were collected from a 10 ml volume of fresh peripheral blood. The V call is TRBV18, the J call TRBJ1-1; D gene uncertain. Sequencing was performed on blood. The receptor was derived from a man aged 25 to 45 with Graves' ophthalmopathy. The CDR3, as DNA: TGTGCCAGCTCGGATTCGGGCGGCACTGAAGCTTTCTTT. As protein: CASSDSGGTEAFF.